Listed below are T cell receptor beta chains from one sample, sequenced in a study of CD8+CD57+ T cells in acquired aplastic anemia. TCRdb re-analysed the reads in MiXCR, keeping a single row per CDR3 protein. Of over 150,000 distinct CDR3 sequences listed, 40% to 50% were seen once; the top ten hold around 2.9%. Sequencing was carried out using sorted CD4+, CD8+, or CD8+CD57+ T cells (not recorded which) from PBMCs. The receptor set was obtained from a human donor with aplastic anemia. Both conserved end residues are part of each CDR3.

v_gene	j_gene	CDR3aa
TRBV20-1	TRBJ2-7	CSAQTSGASYEQYF
TRBV20-1	TRBJ2-3	CSARDHGTSMDTQYF
TRBV20-1	TRBJ2-1	CSAPLPDRENEQFF
TRBV20-1	TRBJ1-3	CSAGTGNTIYF
TRBV6-1	TRBJ2-3	CASQGGSTDTQYF
TRBV20-1	TRBJ2-7	CSARGSADYEQYF
TRBV4-1	TRBJ2-2	CASSQVTSGGTGELFF
TRBV5-5	TRBJ1-6	CASSPLGVNSPLHF
TRBV12-3/TRBV12-4	TRBJ2-1	CASREKPGQNFNEQFF
TRBV4-2	TRBJ2-5	CASSQGASGNFGGGEETQYF
TRBV28	TRBJ1-3	CASSLGTASSGNTIYF
TRBV24-1	TRBJ1-5	CATSDLLVGQGGQPQHF
TRBV2	TRBJ2-7	CASSRSGDRAHEQYF
TRBV2	TRBJ1-5	CASSAWTGPANQPQHF
TRBV5-4	TRBJ2-1	CASRRGGISYNEQFF
TRBV12-5	TRBJ1-1	CASAVQGGDTEAFF
TRBV7-9	TRBJ2-5	CASNLAPGRRSQYF
TRBV24-1	TRBJ1-2	CATSGRDTGLGYYGYTF
TRBV12-3/TRBV12-4	TRBJ2-6	CASTRGDSGANVLTF
TRBV19	TRBJ1-1	CASTTGSGTEAFF
TRBV25-1	TRBJ1-5	CASSPTTGGNQPQHF
TRBV28	TRBJ2-1	CASSSEETSGIGNEQFF
TRBV15	TRBJ1-1	CATSRDRGGTEAFF
TRBV10-3	TRBJ1-2	CATDDRAYNYGYTF
TRBV29-1	TRBJ2-7	CSVVVIGVGEQYF
TRBV20-1	TRBJ2-5	CSARSGGPNQETQYF
TRBV5-6	TRBJ1-6	CASSLAGGYNSPLHF
TRBV5-6	TRBJ1-6	CASSVARGVSPLHF